This T cell receptor (beta chain) originates from a study of long-term antiretroviral therapy in people with HIV. A v3.0 immunoSEQ assay was performed at survey level. The assay was immunoSEQ multiplex PCR, and TCRdb's table has in-frame clones only and misses some. The table includes approximately 35,000 clones, around 85% detected once. Trimming left V 3 bases short and J 16 bases short, with 16 bases between. The CDR3 loop spans 13 amino acids. Germline V CDR1 and CDR2: MGHRA, YSYEKL. The origin of this receptor is a man younger than 30 with HIV. This chain connects TRBV4-1 to TRBJ1-6; D not certain. Sequencing was performed on unsorted PBMCs, taken 2.2 years after starting antiretroviral therapy. The CDR3 region has the DNA TGCGCCAGCAGCCATCTAGGGCCCCAGGCTCTCCACTTT. Protein: CASSHLGPQALHF.